These 24 T cell receptor beta chains were sequenced from one sample in a study of cytomegalovirus exposure and HLA in healthy donors. In the PCR, 60 Vbeta and 13 Jbeta primers were used. Repertoires were generated with immunoSEQ multiplex PCR, while TCRdb's copy carries only in-frame clones and drops some. The top ten clones hold about 1.6% of a sample with 150,000 or so clones, more than 70% of them seen once. The sequenced sample consisted of PBMCs. All receptors come from a girl aged 10 to 17 in good health and CMV-seronegative.

This sequence joins TRBV19 and TRBJ1-2; 8 nucleotides line up with TRBD1. The CDR3 runs 14 residues. Germline values: CDR1 LNHDA, CDR2 SQIVND (reference sequence). The trim removed 4 bases at V and 8 bases at J, leaving 9 bases unmatched. Here the CDR3 reads CASSTDQGAWGYTF. The CDR3, as DNA: TGTGCCAGTAGTACGGATCAGGGGGCGTGGGGCTACACCTTC.

The V gene is TRBV5-1, the J gene TRBJ2-3; 15 nucleotides agree with TRBD2. This CDR3 is built from 16 residues. Germline V gives CDR1 SGHRS, CDR2 YFSETQ. J gave up 4 bases and V 4 bases, and 4 bases lay outside the gene matches. The CDR3 reads CASSPGLAGGSDTQYF. CDR3 sequence (DNA): TGCGCCAGCAGCCCGGGACTAGCGGGGGGCTCAGATACGCAGTATTTT.

J is TRBJ2-1 and V is TRBV2; D may be TRBD1 (5 bases). This CDR3 comprises 16 residues. V was pared by 4 bases and J by 4 bases, with 17 bases between. Germline CDR1 reads SNHLY; CDR2 reads FYNNEI. CDR3 DNA sequence: TGTGCCAGCAGTGCGGACAAAAGGCAGGGTTACAATGAGCAGTTCTTC. Protein: CASSADKRQGYNEQFF.

The chain joins TRBV7-3 to TRBJ2-1; no clear D. Germline V gives CDR1 SGHTA, CDR2 FQGTGA. V was shortened by 2 bases and J by 2 bases, with 4 bases between the two germline ends. The CDR3 is 13 amino acids. CDR3: CASSLAAYNEQFF. In DNA, the CDR3 is TGTGCCAGCAGCTTAGCAGCCTACAATGAGCAGTTCTTC. Full variable domain (missing parts from reference TRBV7-3 and TRBJ2-1): GAGVSQTPSNKVTEKGKYVELRCDPISGHTALYWYRQSLGQGPEFLIYFQGTGAADDSGLPNDRFFAVRPEGSVSTLKIQRTERGDSAVYLCASSLAAYNEQFFGPGTRLTVL.

This clone occurred a few times. In the same sample, other DNA sequences code for this CDR3. The chain couples TRBV6-1 to TRBJ1-1; perhaps TRBD1 as D (5 bases). The V gene lost 8 bases and the J gene lost 1 base, with 8 bases spanning the gap. CDR1 and CDR2 from the germline V gene are MNHNS and SASEGT. CDR3 length: 12 residues. Written as DNA, the CDR3 is TGTGCCAGCCTTGGACAGAACACTGAAGCTTTCTTT. Translating gives CASLGQNTEAFF.

This clone came up a few times. This sequence joins TRBV7-9 and TRBJ1-5; the match to TRBD1 covers 7 bases. Trimming cost V 5 bases and J 11 bases; bases outside gene matches: 12. The CDR3 length is 14 residues. The germline CDR1 and CDR2 sequences are SEHNR and FQNEAQ (reference sequence). The CDR3 DNA is TGTGCCAGCAGCAGGGGGCAGGGAGTCATGGCCCAGCATTTT. Translated, it gives CASSRGQGVMAQHF. Based on the CDR3 plus reference TRBV7-9 and TRBJ1-5, the full variable domain is DTGVSQNPRHKITKRGQNVTFRCDPISEHNRLYWYRQTLGQGPEFLTYFQNEAQLEKSRLLSDRFSAERPKGSFSTLEIQRTEQGDSAMYLCASSRGQGVMAQHFGDGTRLSIL.

This clone came up a few times. The chain combines TRBV25-1 with TRBJ1-3, with D unclear. Germline loops: CDR1 MGHDK, CDR2 SYGVNS. The V and J ends lost 7 bases and 0 bases respectively, with 4 bases between them. There are 12 residues in the CDR3. CDR3: CASTYSGNTIYF. In nucleotides, the CDR3 is TGTGCCAGCACCTACTCTGGAAACACCATATATTTT.

V gene TRBV25-1 combines with J gene TRBJ1-6; a possible D gene is TRBD1 (6 bases). V was pared by 2 bases and J by 8 bases, with 16 bases between. This CDR3 spans 16 amino acids. CDR1 and CDR2 from the germline V gene are MGHDK and SYGVNS. The CDR3: CASSEGPTGPDSPLHF. For the CDR3, the DNA is TGTGCCAGCAGTGAAGGCCCCACAGGGCCCGATTCACCCCTCCACTTT.

The chain couples TRBV29-1 to TRBJ2-7, with 7 bases identical to TRBD1. CDR1 is SQVTM and CDR2 is ANQGSEA in the germline V gene. V lost 1 base to trimming and J lost 1 base; unmatched junction nucleotides: 7. This CDR3 has 15 residues. This CDR3 is CSVEGITGVSYEQYF. As DNA, the CDR3 is TGCAGCGTTGAAGGGATCACAGGGGTATCCTACGAGCAGTACTTC.

The chain is built from TRBV4-1 and TRBJ2-1; the match to TRBD2 covers 13 bases. Germline CDR1 and CDR2: MGHRA and YSYEKL. The CDR3 contains 17 residues. The V gene end was trimmed by 0 bases and the J gene end by 2 bases; junction bases not matched to a gene: 1. The CDR3 is CASSQDTSGGAYNEQFF. The CDR3 region has the DNA TGCGCCAGCAGCCAAGATACTAGCGGGGGGGCCTACAATGAGCAGTTCTTC.

This clone was seen a handful of times. The chain combines TRBV9 with TRBJ1-3; no definite D call. V lost 4 bases and J lost 2, with 13 bases in between. The CDR3 runs to 15 residues. Germline-derived CDR1 and CDR2 are SGDLS and YYNGEE. The CDR3 DNA follows: TGTGCCAGCAGCCAAGCACCCTACCCTGGAAACACCATATATTTT. Its protein is CASSQAPYPGNTIYF.

The chain uses TRBV6-5 and TRBJ2-1; 10 nucleotides line up with TRBD2. The germline CDR1 and CDR2 sequences are MNHEY and SVGAGI. The CDR3 is 15 amino acids. Losses at the gene ends were 3 bases for V and 7 bases for J; bases not matched to a gene: 6. The CDR3: CASSYMASGGNEQFF. DNA for the CDR3: TGTGCCAGCAGTTATATGGCTAGCGGGGGTAATGAGCAGTTCTTC.

The CDR3 DNA is TGTGCCAGCTTTGGCAGGCCAACTTTCAACACCGGGGAGCTGTTTTTT. It is translated as CASFGRPTFNTGELFF. The chain couples TRBV7-8 to TRBJ2-2; D unresolved. The CDR3 consists of 16 residues. The V gene's germline CDR1 is SGHVS and CDR2 FQNEAQ. V lost 8 bases to trimming and J lost 2 bases, with 18 bases between them.

V is TRBV5-1 and J is TRBJ2-1; a weak D match, TRBD1 (5 bases). Germline V gives CDR1 SGHRS, CDR2 YFSETQ. This CDR3 contains 15 residues. V lost 3 bases, J lost 4 bases, and 14 bases lay in between. CDR3 DNA: TGCGCCAGCAGCTGGCAGCCAAAGGGGTACAATGAGCAGTTCTTC. It is translated as CASSWQPKGYNEQFF.

The chain carries TRBV2 and TRBJ1-1; 9 bases are a match to TRBD1. The CDR3 loop spans 14 amino acids. V shed 6 bases and J 4 bases; nucleotides not matched to a gene: 6. Germline V gene data show CDR1 as SNHLY and CDR2 as FYNNEI. In nucleotides, the CDR3 is TGTGCCAGCAGAACCGGACAGGGGATCACTGAAGCTTTCTTT. Its protein product is CASRTGQGITEAFF.

The genes are TRBV6-1 and TRBJ2-2, with 9 bases aligning to TRBD1. The ends lost 7 bases at V and 2 bases at J; junction bases unmatched: 2. This CDR3 has 14 residues. Germline V gene sequence: CDR1 MNHNS, CDR2 SASEGT. CDR3 nucleotides: TGTGCCAGCAAAACAGGGGGCAACACCGGGGAGCTGTTTTTT. Encoded protein: CASKTGGNTGELFF.

J is TRBJ1-1 and V is TRBV13; possible D gene TRBD1, 5 bases. With 2 bases removed from V and 1 base from J, the gap between germline ends came to 11 bases. Looked up from germline, CDR1 is PRHDT and CDR2 is FYEKMQ (reference sequence). The CDR3 is 15 amino acids. The CDR3 DNA follows: TGTGCCAGCAGCTTATGGGGGGGAGGGAACACTGAAGCTTTCTTT. It yields the protein CASSLWGGGNTEAFF.

This clone has a handful of counts. The CDR3 DNA follows: TGTGCCAGCAGCAGACAGGCCATGAACACTGAAGCTTTCTTT. Translation: CASSRQAMNTEAFF. The chain couples TRBV2 to TRBJ1-1; perhaps TRBD1 as D (6 bases). CDR1 and CDR2 from the germline V gene are SNHLY and FYNNEI. The CDR3 extends over 14 amino acids. The ends were cut back, 6 bases at V and 0 bases at J, with 11 bases in the middle.

The rearrangement joins TRBV25-1 to TRBJ1-6, with 11 bases identical to TRBD1. The J segment lost 8 bases and the V segment lost 2 bases, leaving 5 bases of the junction unmatched. Germline CDR1 MGHDK, CDR2 SYGVNS. CDR3 length equals 16 residues. CDR3 region: CASSEPGTGGHSPLHF. The DNA for the CDR3 is TGTGCCAGCAGTGAACCTGGGACAGGGGGGCATTCACCCCTCCACTTT.

This clone was found a few times. The chain is built from TRBV13 and TRBJ2-7, with 12 bases lining up with TRBD1. The CDR3 is 17 residues long. The V and J ends lost 3 bases and 3 bases, in that order; junction bases with no gene match: 9. Germline V gene lookup returns CDR1 PRHDT and CDR2 FYEKMQ (reference sequence). This chain's CDR3 is CASSFLPGQGAGYEQYF. DNA for the CDR3: TGTGCCAGCAGCTTTCTCCCGGGACAGGGGGCCGGCTACGAGCAGTACTTC.

This clone was found a few times. The rearrangement uses TRBV7-8 and TRBJ1-6, with D perhaps matching TRBD1 (5 bases). CDR1 and CDR2 from the germline V gene are SGHVS and FQNEAQ. The length of the CDR3 is 15 residues. V lost 2 bases and J 7 bases, leaving 12 bases between the germline ends. The CDR3 region is CASSLKGSGNSPLHF. The CDR3 DNA reads as TGTGCCAGCAGCTTAAAGGGGTCCGGGAATTCACCCCTCCACTTT.

This clone was counted a few times. The V gene is TRBV19, the J gene TRBJ2-5; D is unclear. This CDR3 is built from 12 residues. Trimming cost V 3 bases and J 2 bases, with 4 bases left between them. CDR1 and CDR2 (germline): LNHDA, SQIVND (reference sequence). CDR3 DNA: TGTGCCAGTAGTATCGGGCAAGAGACCCAGTACTTC. Encoded protein: CASSIGQETQYF.

This chain joins TRBV7-6 and TRBJ1-4; the D gene is possibly TRBD1 (5 bases). This CDR3 has 17 residues. The V end lost 5 bases, the J end lost 0 bases, and 16 bases lay between the germline ends. Germline V gives CDR1 SGHVS, CDR2 FNYEAQ. In nucleotides, the CDR3 is TGTGCCAGCAGCAGGCGGGACGGAATTGCAACTAATGAAAAACTGTTTTTT. Translating it yields CASSRRDGIATNEKLFF.

The CDR3 region has the DNA TGTGCCAGCAGTGAAGACAGAGGCAATCAGCCCCAGCATTTT. Protein product: CASSEDRGNQPQHF. This sequence joins TRBV2 and TRBJ1-5; D unresolved. Germline CDR1 and CDR2: SNHLY and FYNNEI. The CDR3 covers 14 residues. The germline V and J ends were trimmed by 1 base and 2 bases, with 6 bases remaining between them.